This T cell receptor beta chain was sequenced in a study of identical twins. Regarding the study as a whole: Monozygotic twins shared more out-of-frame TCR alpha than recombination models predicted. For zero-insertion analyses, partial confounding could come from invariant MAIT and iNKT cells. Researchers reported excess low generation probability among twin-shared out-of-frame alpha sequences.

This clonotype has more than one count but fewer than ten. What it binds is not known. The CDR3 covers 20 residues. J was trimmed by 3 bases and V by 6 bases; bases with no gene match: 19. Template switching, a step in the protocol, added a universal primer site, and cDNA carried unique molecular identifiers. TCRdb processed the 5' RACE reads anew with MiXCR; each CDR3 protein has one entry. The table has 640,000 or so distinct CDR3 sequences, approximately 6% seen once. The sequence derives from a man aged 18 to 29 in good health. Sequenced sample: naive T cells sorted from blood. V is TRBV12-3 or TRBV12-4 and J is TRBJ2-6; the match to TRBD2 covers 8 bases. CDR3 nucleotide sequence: TGTGCCAGCAGCCCGGGGGCGGGCGGGAGGTCAAGAAGTGGGGCCAACGTCCTGACTTTC. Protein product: CASSPGAGGRSRSGANVLTF.